The 10 T cell receptor beta chains in this list originate from one sample, sequenced in a study of control samples from healthy donors and cancer patients. Repertoires were generated with immunoSEQ multiplex PCR, while TCRdb's copy carries only in-frame clones and drops some. The sample carries about 120,000 clones, approximately 89% recorded once. The sequenced sample was blood. These receptors came from a woman younger than 30 in good health.

The chain employs TRBV30 and TRBJ1-4; TRBD1 agrees at 7 bases. J was trimmed by 10 bases and V by 3 bases; bases with no gene match: 17. The CDR3 loop spans 16 amino acids. Germline V gene data show CDR1 as GTSNPN and CDR2 as SVGIG (reference sequence). DNA of the CDR3: TGTGCCTGGAGCGCCAGCCTAGACAGGGTGTTGGGAAAACTGTTTTTT. It encodes CAWSASLDRVLGKLFF.

The chain links TRBV7-2 to TRBJ2-7; 9 bases align to TRBD1. J lost 2 bases, V lost 3 bases, and 5 bases had no gene match. This CDR3 is built from 15 residues. Germline values: CDR1 SGHTA, CDR2 FQGNSA. The CDR3 is CASSFRTGDPYEQYF. The DNA of the CDR3 is TGTGCCAGCAGCTTTCGGACAGGGGACCCCTACGAGCAGTACTTC.

This chain joins TRBV30 and TRBJ2-1, with 9 positions matching TRBD2. The CDR3 is 16 amino acids. V gave up 3 bases and J gave up 0 bases; unmatched junction bases: 6. Germline V gene data show CDR1 as GTSNPN and CDR2 as SVGIG (reference sequence). CDR3 sequence: CAWRGTSRRSYNEQFF. CDR3 in DNA: TGTGCCTGGAGGGGGACTAGCAGACGCTCCTACAATGAGCAGTTCTTC.

This chain links TRBV6-5 with TRBJ2-1; 10 bases are shared with TRBD2. The ends lost 0 bases at V and 5 bases at J; junction bases unmatched: 4. CDR1 and CDR2 from the germline V gene are MNHEY and SVGAGI. This CDR3 is 16 amino acids long. CDR3 protein: CASSYSSGRANNEQFF. CDR3 coding DNA: TGTGCCAGCAGTTACTCCAGCGGGAGGGCGAACAATGAGCAGTTCTTC.

The rearrangement uses TRBV5-6 and TRBJ1-2; 9 bases align to TRBD1. This CDR3 has 17 residues. J lost 5 bases, V lost 0 bases, and 11 bases had no gene match. In germline, CDR1 is SGHDT, CDR2 YYEEEE. CDR3 sequence: CASSLAGQGRGTYGYTF. For the CDR3, the DNA is TGTGCCAGCAGCTTGGCGGGACAGGGCCGCGGCACATATGGCTACACCTTC.

V gene TRBV7-8 combines with J gene TRBJ1-5; D is undetermined. V was trimmed by 1 base and J by 4 bases, leaving 11 bases between them. The CDR3 totals 15 residues. Germline values: CDR1 SGHVS, CDR2 FQNEAQ. CDR3: CASSLGQQANQPQHF. CDR3 bases: TGTGCCAGCAGCTTAGGGCAGCAAGCTAATCAGCCCCAGCATTTT.

This chain joins TRBV2 and TRBJ2-7, with TRBD1 identical over 9 bases. The V segment lost 6 bases and the J segment 0 bases; nucleotides outside the gene matches: 15. Germline V gene data show CDR1 as SNHLY and CDR2 as FYNNEI. The CDR3 length is 18 residues. The CDR3 DNA follows: TGTGCCAGCAGGGTGACTCCGGGACAGGGAGTGGCCTCCTACGAGCAGTACTTC. Its translation: CASRVTPGQGVASYEQYF.

This clone was seen a handful of times. The chain has TRBV28 and TRBJ1-5, with 7 positions matching TRBD1. There are 13 residues in the CDR3. Trimming removed 6 bases from V and 4 bases from J; junction bases left unmatched: 3. CDR1 and CDR2 from the germline V gene are MDHEN and SYDVKM. CDR3 amino acids: CASRIQGNQPQHF. As DNA, the CDR3 is TGTGCCAGCAGGATACAGGGGAATCAGCCCCAGCATTTT.

The V call is TRBV12-3 or TRBV12-4, the J call TRBJ1-2; D unclear. CDR3 length equals 13 residues. Trimming removed 6 bases from V and 3 bases from J, with 11 bases in between. In DNA form, the CDR3 reads TGTGCCAGCAGAACCCGACGAGACTATGGCTACACCTTC. Protein: CASRTRRDYGYTF.

This rearrangement joins TRBV6-5 to TRBJ2-5; the match to TRBD2 covers 8 bases. The CDR3 is 15 amino acids. The V segment lost 4 bases and the J segment 1 base; nucleotides outside the gene matches: 5. Germline V gene data show CDR1 as MNHEY and CDR2 as SVGAGI. Written as DNA, the CDR3 is TGTGCCAGCAGTTTTCTAGCGGGCCTCCAAGAGACCCAGTACTTC. Translation gives CASSFLAGLQETQYF.